Listed below are T cell receptor beta chains from one sample, sequenced in a study of T cells in Graves' hyperthyroidism and ophthalmopathy. TCRdb reanalysed the multiplex PCR reads using MiXCR and keeps one entry per CDR3 protein. Of roughly 570,000 distinct CDR3 sequences detected, around 45% appear once; the ten largest clones hold 15% to 20%. Material: peripheral blood or thyroid tissue (not recorded which). All receptors derive from an adult woman with Graves' disease, either hyperthyroidism or ophthalmopathy (not recorded which). CDR3s include the opening cysteine and the closing phenylalanine or tryptophan. Each record gives: clone size, V gene, J gene, D gene, CDR3 protein, CDR3 DNA. The D gene is left open where the match is weak. Clone size appears in some rows only: once, few, many, or a class for an expanded clone.

>.|TRBV11-2|TRBJ2-7|.
CASSFPLTYF
TGTGCCAGCAGCTTCCCGCTAACGTACTTC
>many|TRBV7-9|TRBJ1-1|.
CASSLGLRSSEAFF
TGTGCCAGCAGCTTAGGTTTACGGAGCTCTGAAGCTTTCTTT
>many|TRBV5-1|TRBJ2-2|.
CASSWREGNTGELFF
TGCGCCAGCAGCTGGAGAGAGGGCAACACCGGGGAGCTGTTTTTT
>few|TRBV20-1|TRBJ2-7|TRBD2
CSARDLSGVTYEQYF
TGCAGTGCTAGAGATCTCAGCGGGGTTACCTACGAGCAGTACTTC
>.|TRBV24-1|TRBJ1-2|TRBD1
CATSDFDRDRGRGGYTF
TGTGCCACCAGTGATTTCGACCGGGACAGGGGGCGCGGCGGCTACACCTTC
>.|TRBV20-1|TRBJ1-5|TRBD1
CSARPRGPSQPQHF
TGCAGTGCTAGACCCAGGGGGCCGAGTCAGCCCCAGCATTTT
>few|TRBV24-1|TRBJ2-6|.
CATSVARAGANVLTF
TGTGCCACCAGTGTTGCCAGGGCTGGGGCCAACGTCCTGACTTTC
>.|TRBV20-1|TRBJ2-5|TRBD2
CSASSSGGAKTQYF
TGCAGTGCTAGTTCCAGCGGGGGGGCTAAGACCCAGTACTTC
>many|TRBV7-2|TRBJ1-1|TRBD1
CASSLWTGLKPNTEAFF
TGTGCCAGCAGCTTATGGACAGGGCTAAAACCGAACACTGAAGCTTTCTTT
>many|TRBV7-9|TRBJ2-7|.
CASSHLQGPTQYEQYF
TGTGCCAGCAGCCATCTCCAAGGACCTACCCAGTACGAGCAGTACTTC
>many|TRBV5-8|TRBJ1-5|.
CASSFRPQHF
TGTGCCAGCAGCTTTAGGCCCCAGCATTTT
>.|TRBV7-8|TRBJ1-4|.
CATDPRKEKLFF
TGTGCTACAGACCCGAGGAAGGAAAAACTGTTTTTT
>few|TRBV7-2|TRBJ1-5|TRBD1
CASSRTGNSNQPQHF
TGTGCCAGCAGCCGGACAGGGAATAGCAATCAGCCCCAGCATTTT
>many|TRBV7-6|TRBJ2-2|.
CAILEGTGELFF
TGTGCCATCCTAGAAGGCACCGGGGAGCTGTTTTTT
>.|TRBV24-1|TRBJ1-6|.
CATSDSIGSPLHF
TGTGCCACCAGTGATTCCATTGGTTCACCCCTCCACTTT
>many|TRBV6-5|TRBJ2-5|TRBD2
CASSRDYQETQYF
TGTGCCAGCAGTCGGGACTATCAAGAGACCCAGTACTTC
>.|TRBV6-1|TRBJ1-5|.
CASRRDGISNQPQHF
TGTGCCAGCAGACGGGACGGAATTAGCAATCAGCCCCAGCATTTT
>.|TRBV9|TRBJ2-7|TRBD2
CASSVHGLAGDREQYF
TGTGCCAGCAGCGTACACGGACTAGCGGGAGATCGCGAGCAGTACTTC
>many|TRBV15|TRBJ1-2|TRBD1
CATSRDRITGDNYGYTF
TGTGCCACCAGCAGAGATCGTATTACAGGGGACAACTATGGCTACACCTTC
>many|TRBV10-1|TRBJ2-7|TRBD2
CASSDSGLAERWYEQYF
TGCGCCAGCAGTGATTCGGGACTAGCGGAGAGGTGGTACGAGCAGTACTTC
>.|TRBV29-1|TRBJ2-7|.
CSVVGEEHYEQYF
TGCAGCGTTGTGGGGGAGGAGCACTACGAGCAGTACTTC
>.|TRBV27|TRBJ1-2|.
CASRRKANYGYTF
TGTGCCAGCAGACGGAAAGCTAACTATGGCTACACCTTC
>.|TRBV29-1|TRBJ1-4|TRBD1
CSVEARQGQTNEKLFF
TGCAGCGTTGAGGCCAGACAGGGTCAAACTAATGAAAAACTGTTTTTT
>.|TRBV5-1|TRBJ2-5|.
CASSRWGDGTQYF
TGCGCCAGCAGCCGCTGGGGTGATGGGACCCAGTACTTC
>many|TRBV20-1|TRBJ1-5|.
CSASPWEGAQHF
TGCAGTGCTAGCCCCTGGGAGGGGGCCCAGCATTTT
>many|TRBV6-5|TRBJ1-1|TRBD1
CASSYQQGTEAFF
TGTGCCAGCAGTTACCAACAGGGGACTGAAGCTTTCTTT
>.|TRBV12-3/TRBV12-4|TRBJ2-2|TRBD1
CASRPGTVNTGELFF
TGTGCCAGCAGGCCCGGGACAGTGAACACCGGGGAGCTGTTTTTT
>once|TRBV2|TRBJ1-2|.
CASSARGLGYTF
TGTGCCAGCAGCGCGAGGGGACTGGGCTACACCTTC
>many|TRBV10-3|TRBJ2-5|.
CAISGGERETQYF
TGTGCCATCAGTGGAGGGGAGAGGGAGACCCAGTACTTC
>.|TRBV28|TRBJ2-7|TRBD1
CASSYLPGQTYEQYF
TGTGCCAGCAGTTACCTCCCGGGACAGACCTACGAGCAGTACTTC
>many|TRBV19|TRBJ1-1|TRBD1
CASSRRTGVGGTEAFF
TGTGCCAGTAGCCGACGGACAGGGGTGGGTGGCACTGAAGCTTTCTTT
>many|TRBV18|TRBJ1-1|.
CASSPLEANTEAFF
TGTGCCAGCTCACCACTCGAAGCGAACACTGAAGCTTTCTTT
>few|TRBV29-1|TRBJ1-1|.
CSVEDLLGTEAFF
TGCAGCGTTGAAGATCTCCTGGGCACTGAAGCTTTCTTT
>.|TRBV25-1|TRBJ1-2|.
CVSGGAHGYTF
TGTGTCAGCGGGGGGGCCCATGGCTACACCTTC
>.|TRBV10-2|TRBJ1-2|.
CASSDWDYGYTF
TGCGCCAGCAGTGATTGGGACTATGGCTACACCTTC